This entry lists 4 T cell receptor beta chains sequenced from one sample in a study of blood T cell repertoires in COVID-19. The assay was immunoSEQ multiplex PCR, and TCRdb's table has in-frame clones only and misses some. This table has 370,000 or so clones, approximately 77% appearing once. The sequencing input was peripheral blood. These receptors all stem from a human donor with acute or convalescent COVID-19. The donor label of this sample is uncertain.

The chain joins TRBV5-4 to TRBJ1-2; TRBD1 is a possible D gene (6 bases). V was shortened by 4 bases and J by 0 bases, with 7 bases between the two germline ends. The CDR3 has 13 residues. The germline V gene has CDR1 SGHNT and CDR2 YYREEE (reference sequence). The CDR3 reads CASSPGANYGYTF. CDR3 DNA sequence: TGTGCCAGCAGCCCAGGGGCTAACTATGGCTACACCTTC.

As DNA, the CDR3 is TGTGCCAGCAGTTATCAGGGCCCGGGACAGGGTTTAAACGAGCAGTACTTC. It encodes CASSYQGPGQGLNEQYF. The chain employs TRBV7-6 and TRBJ2-7; 9 bases align to TRBD1. J gave up 5 bases and V 6 bases, and 17 bases lay outside the gene matches. The CDR3 length is 17 residues. Germline lookup yields CDR1 SGHVS and CDR2 FNYEAQ.

Of note for this clone: Different DNA sequences within this sample yield the same CDR3. The chain employs TRBV7-9 and TRBJ1-1, with a weak D call TRBD1 (6 bases). V shed 1 base and J shed 1 base, with 7 bases lying between them. Germline loops: CDR1 SEHNR, CDR2 FQNEAQ (reference sequence). This CDR3 region has 14 residues. CDR3 sequence reads: CASSLEGGNTEAFF. DNA of the CDR3: TGTGCCAGCAGCTTAGAAGGGGGGAACACTGAAGCTTTCTTT.

The chain combines TRBV7-2 with TRBJ1-1; D unresolved. Per the germline V gene, CDR1 is SGHTA and CDR2 is FQGNSA. The CDR3 contains 14 residues. The V end lost 1 base, the J end lost 1 base, and 7 bases lay between the germline ends. CDR3 bases: TGTGCCAGCAGCTTAGGGGCCGGGAACACTGAAGCTTTCTTT. This encodes CASSLGAGNTEAFF.